A selection of T cell receptor beta chains follows, all from one sample in a study of naive and memory T cell subsets. TCRdb analysed the UMI-ligation and nested PCR reads with MiXCR anew, one entry per CDR3 protein. The table lists 150,000 or so distinct CDR3 sequences, about 20% of them singletons. Sequenced sample: naive CD4+ T cells from blood. These receptors were taken from a human donor in good health. Each CDR3 is given with its conserved first and last residue. Each record gives: V gene, J gene, D gene, clone size, CDR3 DNA, CDR3 protein. A D gene is named only where the DNA matches it firmly. Not every row has a clone size; where given, it reads once, few, many or a size class.

TRBV27	TRBJ2-1	NA	NA	TGTGCCAGCAGTTCACAGACTTACAATGAGCAGTTCTTC	CASSSQTYNEQFF
TRBV15	TRBJ2-5	NA	few	TGTGCCACCAGCAGGGTCGGTCAGGGTAGGAGGGAGACCCAGTACTTC	CATSRVGQGRRETQYF
TRBV4-2	TRBJ2-2	NA	NA	TGTGCCAGCAGCCCCCGAGCGAGAACGAACACCGGGGAGCTGTTTTTT	CASSPRARTNTGELFF
TRBV20-1	TRBJ1-5	TRBD1	NA	TGCAGTGCTACCAGGACAGGGGGTGGCGGCAATCAGCCCCAGCATTTT	CSATRTGGGGNQPQHF
TRBV4-1	TRBJ1-1	NA	NA	TGCGCCAGCAGCCAAGCAAGACAGAACACTGAAGATTTCTTT	CASSQARQNTEDFF
TRBV2	TRBJ2-4	NA	few	TGTGCCAGCAAGAAGGGGGAAGCCAAAAACATTCAGTACTTC	CASKKGEAKNIQYF
TRBV11-2	TRBJ2-2	NA	NA	TGTGCCAGCAGCTTAGTCGGACAGAAAAACACCGGGGAGCTGTTTTTT	CASSLVGQKNTGELFF
TRBV6-5	TRBJ1-6	NA	few	TGTGCCAGCATGGTCCGGGGCAGCAGATCACCCCTCCACTTT	CASMVRGSRSPLHF
TRBV5-1	TRBJ1-1	NA	NA	TGCGCCAGCAGTTACGGAACCTCGAACCCCATGAACACTGAAGCTTTCTTT	CASSYGTSNPMNTEAFF
TRBV20-1	TRBJ2-1	NA	NA	TGCAGTGCTCAAGAAGCGTCCTCCTACAATGAGCAGTTCTTC	CSAQEASSYNEQFF
TRBV9	TRBJ2-3	TRBD2	many	TGTGCCAGCAGCGTAGGGGTAGCGGGTGAAGATACGCAGTATTTT	CASSVGVAGEDTQYF
TRBV7-8	TRBJ2-1	NA	few	TGTGCCAGCAGCTTAGGCCGGGAGAGGGCTCGAAATGAGCAGTTCTTC	CASSLGRERARNEQFF
TRBV14	TRBJ1-1	TRBD1	few	TGTGCCAGCAGCCCCACCGGGACAGGGAGGTTGAACACTGAAGCTTTCTTT	CASSPTGTGRLNTEAFF
TRBV5-1	TRBJ2-3	TRBD2	NA	TGCGCCAGCAGCTTGGTGGGACTAGCGGGATTAGTGGCAGATACGCAGTATTTT	CASSLVGLAGLVADTQYF
TRBV20-1	TRBJ1-2	TRBD1	NA	TGCAGTGCTAGCCCACGGGACAGTCCTAACTATGGCTACACCTTC	CSASPRDSPNYGYTF
TRBV4-1	TRBJ2-3	TRBD1	few	TGCGCCAGCAGCCAAGGCGGGACAGGGTGGGCCACAGATACGCAGTATTTT	CASSQGGTGWATDTQYF
TRBV12-3/TRBV12-4	TRBJ2-1	NA	few	TGTGCCAGCAGTTTTCTTTCAAACCGATACAATGAGCAGTTCTTC	CASSFLSNRYNEQFF
TRBV5-1	TRBJ2-2	NA	NA	TGCGCCAGCAGCTTGGCGGGGACCGGGGAGCTGTTTTTT	CASSLAGTGELFF
TRBV5-1	TRBJ2-1	NA	few	TGCGCCAGCAGCCTTCTCCCAGGGATCTACAATGAGCAGTTCTTC	CASSLLPGIYNEQFF
TRBV25-1	TRBJ1-1	NA	once	TGTGCCAGCAGTGTCCCCGGGGCCGCCCTTACTGAAGCTTTCTTT	CASSVPGAALTEAFF
TRBV4-1	TRBJ2-1	NA	few	TGCGCCAGCAGCCAAGCGGGCCAACCCTACAATGAGCAGTTCTTC	CASSQAGQPYNEQFF
TRBV20-1	TRBJ1-6	NA	few	TGCAGTGCTAGGGCCCCTAGGGGTCACGCACCCCTCCACTTT	CSARAPRGHAPLHF
TRBV6-4	TRBJ2-3	TRBD2	NA	TGTGCCAGCAGTGACTCGGTAGCGGGAGGGCGGCATACGCAGTATTTT	CASSDSVAGGRHTQYF
TRBV29-1	TRBJ2-3	NA	NA	TGCAGCGTTCTAGCGCAAGCCACAGATACGCAGTATTTT	CSVLAQATDTQYF
TRBV25-1	TRBJ2-1	TRBD2	NA	TGTGCCCAAGGGACTAGCGGGGGTAGAACGACTCCCCCCCATGAGCAGTTCTTC	CAQGTSGGRTTPPHEQFF
TRBV20-1	TRBJ1-5	NA	few	TGCAGCATCAGGACACTAACTTATAAACAGCATTTT	CSIRTLTYKQHF
TRBV20-1	TRBJ2-5	TRBD2	NA	TGCAGTACCAAGCAACTAGCGGGATTGCAAGAGACCCAGTACTTC	CSTKQLAGLQETQYF
TRBV28	TRBJ2-3	NA	NA	TGTGCCAGCAGTTTCCTCCAAGGACGACTAACGGCAGATACGCAGTATTTT	CASSFLQGRLTADTQYF
TRBV27	TRBJ1-5	NA	few	TGTGCCAGCAGTTTGAGGGGCGGTCAGCCCCAGCATTTT	CASSLRGGQPQHF
TRBV5-1	TRBJ1-1	TRBD1	few	TGCGCCAGCAGCTTGGCGACAGGGATGTCTTTCTTT	CASSLATGMSFF
TRBV5-1	TRBJ2-7	TRBD1	NA	TGCGCCAGCAGTCGGAACAAGGGACAGGGAGTCCTAGGGGGCGAGCAGTACTTC	CASSRNKGQGVLGGEQYF
TRBV2	TRBJ2-1	TRBD1	NA	TGTGCCAGCAGCGGGACAGGGGTGAACAATGAGCAGTTCTTC	CASSGTGVNNEQFF
TRBV20-1	TRBJ1-4	TRBD1	NA	TGCAGTGCTAGACCGGGACAGATTCCTGAAAAACTGTTTTTT	CSARPGQIPEKLFF